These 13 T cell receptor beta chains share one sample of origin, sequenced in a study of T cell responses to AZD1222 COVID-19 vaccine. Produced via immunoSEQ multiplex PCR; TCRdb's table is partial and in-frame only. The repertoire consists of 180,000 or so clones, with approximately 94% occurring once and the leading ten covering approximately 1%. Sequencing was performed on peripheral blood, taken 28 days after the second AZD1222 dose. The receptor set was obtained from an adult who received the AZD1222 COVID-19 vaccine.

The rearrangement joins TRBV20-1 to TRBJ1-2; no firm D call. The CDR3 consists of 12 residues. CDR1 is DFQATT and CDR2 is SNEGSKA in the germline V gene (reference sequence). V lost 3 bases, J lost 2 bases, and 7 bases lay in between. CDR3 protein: CSASYGNYGYTF. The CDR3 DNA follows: TGCAGTGCTAGTTACGGGAACTATGGCTACACCTTC.

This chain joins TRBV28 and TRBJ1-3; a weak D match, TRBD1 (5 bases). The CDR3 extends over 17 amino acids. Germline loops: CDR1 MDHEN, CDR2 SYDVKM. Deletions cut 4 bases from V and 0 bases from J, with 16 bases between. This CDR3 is CASSSPRDASSGNTIYF. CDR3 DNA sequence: TGTGCCAGCAGTTCCCCCCGGGACGCCAGCTCTGGAAACACCATATATTTT. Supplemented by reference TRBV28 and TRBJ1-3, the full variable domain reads DVKVTQSSRYLVKRTGEKVFLECVQDMDHENMFWYRQDPGLGLRLIYFSYDVKMKEKGDIPEGYSVSREKKERFSLILESASTNQTSMYLCASSSPRDASSGNTIYFGEGSWLTVV.

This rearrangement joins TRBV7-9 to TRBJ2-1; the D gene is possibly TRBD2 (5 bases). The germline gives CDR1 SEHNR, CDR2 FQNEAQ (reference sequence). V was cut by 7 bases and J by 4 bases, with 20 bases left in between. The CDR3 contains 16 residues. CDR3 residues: CASIAGEGEIYNEQFF. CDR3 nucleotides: TGTGCCAGCATCGCGGGTGAAGGAGAAATTTACAATGAGCAGTTCTTC.

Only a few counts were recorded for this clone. This CDR3 is CASSSERQGAQRSPLHF. The CDR3 region has the DNA TGTGCCAGCAGCTCAGAGAGACAGGGGGCGCAGAGATCACCCCTCCACTTT. The rearrangement uses TRBV7-9 and TRBJ1-6, with 10 bases identical to TRBD1. V lost 4 bases to trimming and J lost 10 bases; unmatched junction nucleotides: 13. The CDR3 length is 17 residues. Germline CDR1 reads SEHNR; CDR2 reads FQNEAQ (reference sequence).

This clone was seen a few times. CDR3 sequence reads: CASSRGQNTEAFF. The CDR3 nucleotides are TGTGCCAGCAGCAGAGGACAGAACACTGAAGCTTTCTTT. The V gene is TRBV7-6, the J gene TRBJ1-1; a weak D match, TRBD1 (5 bases). Germline values: CDR1 SGHVS, CDR2 FNYEAQ. The CDR3 is made up of 13 amino acids. V was cut by 5 bases and J by 1 base, with 8 bases left in between.

The CDR3 is CASSPGGSGNTIYF. CDR3 DNA sequence: TGCGCCAGCAGCCCAGGCGGCTCTGGAAACACCATATATTTT. The V call is TRBV4-1, the J call TRBJ1-3; D is unclear. Germline CDR1 is MGHRA and CDR2 is YSYEKL. This CDR3 is 14 amino acids long. V was trimmed by 4 bases and J by 0 bases, leaving 7 bases between them.

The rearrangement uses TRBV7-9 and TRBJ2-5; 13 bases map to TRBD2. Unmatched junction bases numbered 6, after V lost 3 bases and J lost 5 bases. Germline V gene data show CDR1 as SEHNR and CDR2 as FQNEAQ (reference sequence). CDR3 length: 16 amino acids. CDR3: CASSFGTSGESETQYF. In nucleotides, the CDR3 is TGTGCCAGCAGCTTCGGGACTAGCGGGGAGAGTGAGACCCAGTACTTC.

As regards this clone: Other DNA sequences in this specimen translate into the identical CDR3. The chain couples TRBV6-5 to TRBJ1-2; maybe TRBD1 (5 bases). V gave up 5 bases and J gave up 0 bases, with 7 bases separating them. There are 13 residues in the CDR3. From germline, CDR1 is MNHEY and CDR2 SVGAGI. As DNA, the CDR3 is TGTGCCAGCAGTCGGGGGACTAACTATGGCTACACCTTC. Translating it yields CASSRGTNYGYTF.

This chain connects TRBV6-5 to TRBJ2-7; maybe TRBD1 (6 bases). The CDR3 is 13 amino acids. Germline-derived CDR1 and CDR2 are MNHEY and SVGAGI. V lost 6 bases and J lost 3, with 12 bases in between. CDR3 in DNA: TGTGCCAGCAGGCTAAGACAGGACTACGAGCAGTACTTC. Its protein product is CASRLRQDYEQYF.

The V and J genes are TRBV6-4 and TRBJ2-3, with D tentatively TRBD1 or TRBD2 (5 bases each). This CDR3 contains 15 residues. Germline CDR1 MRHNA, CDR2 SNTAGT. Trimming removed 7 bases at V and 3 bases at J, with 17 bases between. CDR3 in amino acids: CASKRMGQATDTQYF. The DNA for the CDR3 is TGTGCCAGCAAGCGGATGGGGCAGGCGACAGATACGCAGTATTTT.

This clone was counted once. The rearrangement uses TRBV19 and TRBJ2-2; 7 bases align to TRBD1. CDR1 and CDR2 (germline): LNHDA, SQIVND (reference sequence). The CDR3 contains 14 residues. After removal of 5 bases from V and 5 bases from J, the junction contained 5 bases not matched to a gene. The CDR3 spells CASSGQAGTGELFF. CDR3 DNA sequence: TGTGCCAGTAGTGGACAGGCCGGGACCGGGGAGCTGTTTTTT.

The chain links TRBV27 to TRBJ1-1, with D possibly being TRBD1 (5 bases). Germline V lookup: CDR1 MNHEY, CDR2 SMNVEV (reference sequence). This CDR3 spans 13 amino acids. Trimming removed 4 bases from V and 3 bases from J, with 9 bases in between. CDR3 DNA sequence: TGTGCCAGCAGTTCGGGGGGTTACACTGAAGCTTTCTTT. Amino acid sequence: CASSSGGYTEAFF.

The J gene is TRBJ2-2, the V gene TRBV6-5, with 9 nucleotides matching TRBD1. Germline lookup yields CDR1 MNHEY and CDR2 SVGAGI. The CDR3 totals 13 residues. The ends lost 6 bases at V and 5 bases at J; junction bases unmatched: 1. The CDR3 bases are TGTGCCAGCAGGGACAGGGGAACCGGGGAGCTGTTTTTT. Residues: CASRDRGTGELFF.